This T cell receptor (beta chain) emerged from a study of CXCR3-negative and CXCR3-positive naive CD8 T cells. UMI-labeled 5' RACE TRB cDNA libraries were prepared from the cells. TCRdb reprocessed the 5' RACE reads and stores each CDR3 protein as one record, lacking DNA. The sample's table shows about 48,000 distinct CDR3 sequences. From germline, CDR1 is SGHTA and CDR2 FQGNSA. This CDR3 region has 17 residues. Sequencing was performed on memory CD8+ T cells from blood. The chain employs TRBV7-2 and TRBJ1-2; TCRdb's D call of TRBD1 is untestable without DNA. This TCR came from a human donor in good health. Some clones in this sample may be carry-over from other donors' samples. The CDR3 loop is CASSLGGQGGPFYGYTF. The full variable domain, in which reference TRBV7-2 and TRBJ1-2 provide the parts outside the CDR3, is GAGVSQSPSNKVTEKGKDVELRCDPISGHTALYWYRQSLGQGLEFLIYFQGNSAPDKSGLPSDRFSAERTGGSVSTLTIQRTQQEDSAVYLCASSLGGQGGPFYGYTFGSGTRLTVV.